Below are 15 T cell receptor beta chains sequenced from a single sample in a study of immune characterization of retroperitoneal liposarcoma. One entry per CDR3 protein results from TCRdb running MiXCR on the PCR reads. The sample shows around 20,000 distinct CDR3 sequences, approximately 40% of them seen only once. Sequenced material: blood. Receptors originate from a male donor with retroperitoneal liposarcoma.

The rearrangement joins TRBV6-1 to TRBJ2-1, with 8 nucleotides matching TRBD1. The J call is doubtful: the DNA matches TRBJ2-7 better. CDR3 length: 14 residues. CDR1 MNHNS and CDR2 SASEGT come from the germline V gene. The CDR3 DNA follows: TGTGCCAGCAACTTATCGGGACAGGTGTTCGAGCAGTACTTC. Protein: CASNLSGQVFEQYF.

The chain has TRBV7-2 and TRBJ2-5; D uncertain. The J call is uncertain, as TRBJ2-7 better fits the DNA end. Germline V gives CDR1 SGHTA, CDR2 FQGNSA. The CDR3 covers 12 residues. The CDR3 reads CASSLPRYEQYF. CDR3 DNA sequence: TGTGCCAGCAGCTTGCCTCGTTACGAGCAGTACTTC.

This clonotype came up a few times. The chain recombines TRBV6-1 with TRBJ1-1, with a possible D match to TRBD1 (6 bases). This CDR3 contains 13 residues. V was cut by 3 bases and J by 3 bases, with 8 bases left in between. The V gene's germline CDR1 is MNHNS and CDR2 SASEGT. In nucleotides, the CDR3 is TGTGCCAGCAGTGAGAACAGGGACACTGAAGCTTTCTTT. Translating it yields CASSENRDTEAFF.

As for this clonotype: It may be a read error: a sequence one base away is much more abundant. J is TRBJ2-2 and V is TRBV12-3 or TRBV12-4; D is possibly TRBD2 (5 bases). V was cut by 10 bases and J by 8 bases, with 20 bases left in between. The length of the CDR3 is 14 residues. For the CDR3, the DNA is TGTGCCAACAGACCTAGGGAGAGGCAAGGGGAGCTGTTTTTT. Its protein product is CANRPRERQGELFF.

This clonotype was recorded many times. The gene calls are TRBV7-2 and TRBJ2-5, with D unclear. The J call could be wrong; TRBJ2-7 is a better fit for the DNA end. Per germline, CDR1 SGHTA and CDR2 FQGNSA. The CDR3 length is 10 residues. CDR3 sequence: CASSLGEQYF. CDR3 DNA: TGTGCCAGCAGCTTAGGCGAGCAGTACTTC.

This sequence joins TRBV7-2 and TRBJ1-5; no firm D call. Germline CDR1 SGHTA, CDR2 FQGNSA. Between the trimmed V and J ends, which lost 4 bases and 4 bases, there was a span of 8 bases. The CDR3 consists of 13 residues. CDR3 nucleotide sequence: TGTGCCAGCAGCTCGGATCGAAATCAGCCCCAGCATTTT. Its translation: CASSSDRNQPQHF.

This rearrangement joins TRBV7-8 to TRBJ2-1; perhaps TRBD2 as D (6 bases). This CDR3 contains 17 residues. V was cut by 4 bases and J by 7 bases, with 23 bases left in between. Per germline, CDR1 SGHVS and CDR2 FQNEAQ. For the CDR3, the DNA is TGTGCCAGCAGCTCCTCCGGAGGGCCAGGTGGCCGGAATGAGCAGTTCTTC. The encoded protein is CASSSSGGPGGRNEQFF. Filled out from reference TRBV7-8 and TRBJ2-1, the complete variable domain reads GAGVSQSPRYKVAKRGQDVALRCDPISGHVSLFWYQQALGQGPEFLTYFQNEAQLDKSGLPSDRFFAERPEGSVSTLKIQRTQQEDSAVYLCASSSSGGPGGRNEQFFGPGTRLTVL.

V gene TRBV28 combines with J gene TRBJ2-3; 11 bases fit TRBD2. Germline CDR1 and CDR2: MDHEN and SYDVKM. The junction had 5 bases not matched to a gene; V was cut back by 7 bases and J by 2 bases. This CDR3 has 15 amino acids. The CDR3 here is CASTLAGGYTDTQYF. The CDR3 DNA sequence: TGTGCCAGCACCCTAGCGGGAGGATACACAGATACGCAGTATTTT.

As regards this clonotype: The junction shows a germline mismatch at one end, possibly a read error. V gene TRBV6-6 combines with J gene TRBJ2-5; the D is unclear. The J call is in doubt because the DNA end fits TRBJ2-1 better. The CDR3 has 11 residues. CDR1 is MNHNY and CDR2 is SVGAGI in the germline V gene (reference sequence). CDR3 sequence (DNA): TGTGCCTGCAGTTACTCGGTGGAGCAGTTCTTC. Translated: CACSYSVEQFF.

The chain combines TRBV27 with TRBJ1-1; TRBD1 might be the D (5 bases). This CDR3 is built from 16 residues. V was clipped by 3 bases and J by 1 base, with 15 bases between them. CDR1 is MNHEY and CDR2 is SMNVEV in the germline V gene (reference sequence). This CDR3 reads CASSLYRDRWNTEAFF. CDR3 DNA: TGTGCCAGCAGTTTGTACCGGGACCGCTGGAACACTGAAGCTTTCTTT.

DNA for the CDR3: TGTGCCAGCAGTGAATTTTGGGCGGGAAGTTCAGGTGAGCAGTTCTTC. It yields the protein CASSEFWAGSSGEQFF. The chain couples TRBV6-1 to TRBJ2-1, with D possibly matching TRBD2 (6 bases). Trimming cost V 2 bases and J 9 bases, with 20 bases left between them. Germline V gene data show CDR1 as MNHNS and CDR2 as SASEGT. The CDR3 spans 16 residues.

The V gene is TRBV4-3, the J gene TRBJ2-1; 8 nucleotides align to TRBD2. The CDR3 covers 16 residues. Germline lookup yields CDR1 LGHNA and CDR2 YSLEER. Unmatched junction bases numbered 11, after V lost 0 bases and J lost 10 bases. CDR3 sequence (DNA): TGCGCCAGCAGCCAAGAGTCCGACCTAGCGGGCTACGAGCAGTTCTTC. Its protein is CASSQESDLAGYEQFF.

The rearrangement joins TRBV27 to TRBJ1-6; TRBD1 is a possible D gene (5 bases). The CDR3 contains 16 residues. Germline V gene data show CDR1 as MNHEY and CDR2 as SMNVEV (reference sequence). Trimming pared 2 bases from V and 4 bases from J, leaving 12 bases between. CDR3 protein: CASSLTSGQYNSPLHF. The DNA for the CDR3 is TGTGCCAGCAGTTTAACCTCAGGGCAGTATAATTCACCCCTCCACTTT.

The chain employs TRBV6-1 and TRBJ2-5; 11 nucleotides match TRBD1. Matching the DNA end better, TRBJ2-7 makes the J call doubtful. CDR3 length: 14 residues. From germline, CDR1 is MNHNS and CDR2 SASEGT. DNA of the CDR3: TGTGCCAGCAGTAGGGACAGGGGGGCCTACGAGCAGTACTTC. It encodes CASSRDRGAYEQYF.

This clonotype showed up just a few times. This chain links TRBV6-6 with TRBJ2-7; perhaps D is TRBD1 or TRBD2 (5 bases each). The CDR3 runs to 16 residues. V lost 6 bases and J 7 bases, leaving 25 bases between the germline ends. Germline V CDR1 and CDR2: MNHNY, SVGAGI (reference sequence). The DNA for the CDR3 is TGTGCCAGCAGCCCTAGTGGGGCACGGTCGGGGCTGGAGCAGTACTTC. Translating gives CASSPSGARSGLEQYF.